Below, 21 T cell receptor beta chains from the same sample are listed, as sequenced in a study of cytomegalovirus exposure and HLA in healthy donors. The table came from immunoSEQ multiplex PCR; TCRdb's copy has only in-frame clones and leaves some out. The sample lists 97,000 or so clones; just under 95% were seen once. Sequenced material: PBMCs. The receptors stem from a woman younger than 30 in good health and CMV-seronegative.

This sequence joins TRBV18 and TRBJ1-2, with 7 positions matching TRBD1. This CDR3 has 16 amino acids. The V gene's germline CDR1 is KGHSH and CDR2 LQKENI. V shed 4 bases, J shed 1 base, and the junction held 9 bases outside the gene matches. DNA of the CDR3: TGTGCCAGCTCACTGGCCGGGACAGCGAATAACTATGGCTACACCTTC. It encodes CASSLAGTANNYGYTF.

This chain links TRBV27 with TRBJ2-7; 8 bases fit TRBD2. With V trimmed by 3 bases and J by 3 bases, 7 bases remained unmatched. This CDR3 is built from 15 residues. The germline V gene encodes CDR1 MNHEY and CDR2 SMNVEV (reference sequence). The CDR3 nucleotides read TGTGCCAGCAGTTTGACAAGCGGGAGTATCTACGAGCAGTACTTC. Translating gives CASSLTSGSIYEQYF.

The V call is TRBV9, the J call TRBJ1-2; no definite D call. CDR1 and CDR2 from the germline V gene are SGDLS and YYNGEE. The V gene lost 2 bases and the J gene lost 2 bases, with 7 bases spanning the gap. This CDR3 has 13 residues. CDR3 sequence reads: CASSVRGNYGYTF. The CDR3 region has the DNA TGTGCCAGCAGCGTGCGCGGAAACTATGGCTACACCTTC.

The V call is TRBV28, the J call TRBJ2-5; D not certain. V was cut by 4 bases and J by 0 bases, with 3 bases left in between. The CDR3 spans 12 residues. Germline CDR1 MDHEN, CDR2 SYDVKM. This CDR3 is CASSSNQETQYF. In DNA, the CDR3 is TGTGCCAGCAGTTCCAACCAAGAGACCCAGTACTTC. The complete variable domain, with remaining parts taken from reference TRBV28 and TRBJ2-5, reads DVKVTQSSRYLVKRTGEKVFLECVQDMDHENMFWYRQDPGLGLRLIYFSYDVKMKEKGDIPEGYSVSREKKERFSLILESASTNQTSMYLCASSSNQETQYFGPGTRLLVL.

This clone was counted a few times. CDR3 residues: CASSLAGRMNTEAFF. In DNA, the CDR3 is TGTGCCAGCAGCTTAGCGGGCAGGATGAACACTGAAGCTTTCTTT. The chain couples TRBV7-2 to TRBJ1-1, with D hard to call. This CDR3 is built from 15 residues. Per the germline V gene, CDR1 is SGHTA and CDR2 is FQGNSA. Trimming took 0 bases from V and 0 from J, leaving 8 bases between them.

The chain recombines TRBV6-5 with TRBJ2-2; possibly TRBD2 for D (6 bases). Trimming left V 3 bases short and J 3 bases short, with 14 bases between. Germline loops: CDR1 MNHEY, CDR2 SVGAGI. The CDR3 runs 16 residues. CDR3 region: CASSYNPREDTGELFF. The CDR3 DNA sequence: TGTGCCAGCAGTTATAACCCCAGGGAGGACACCGGGGAGCTGTTTTTT.

The chain carries TRBV15 and TRBJ2-7; maybe TRBD1 (6 bases). V was pared by 0 bases and J by 0 bases, with 9 bases between. CDR1 is LNHNV, CDR2 YYDKDF, per germline (reference sequence). This CDR3 is 15 amino acids long. CDR3 region: CATSRDPGASYEQYF. CDR3 in DNA: TGTGCCACCAGCAGAGATCCAGGGGCCTCCTACGAGCAGTACTTC.

Written as DNA, the CDR3 is TGTGCCTGGACGACAGCAGCTAACTATGGCTACACCTTC. Residues: CAWTTAANYGYTF. The V call is TRBV30, the J call TRBJ1-2; D is perhaps TRBD1 (5 bases). The germline CDR1 and CDR2 sequences are GTSNPN and SVGIG (reference sequence). The CDR3 is made up of 13 amino acids. V was shortened by 4 bases and J by 0 bases, with 9 bases between the two germline ends.

The chain has TRBV6-5 and TRBJ1-2, with D perhaps TRBD1 (5 bases). Trimming shortened V by 2 bases and J by 5 bases, and 9 bases separated the two germline ends. The CDR3 sequence is 13 residues long. The germline V gene encodes CDR1 MNHEY and CDR2 SVGAGI. CDR3 protein: CASSYDSLYGYTF. In DNA form, the CDR3 reads TGTGCCAGCAGTTACGACAGCCTGTATGGCTACACCTTC.

The rearrangement uses TRBV30 and TRBJ2-3, with 8 nucleotides matching TRBD2. J gave up 1 base and V 4 bases, and 4 bases lay outside the gene matches. This CDR3 contains 14 residues. Germline V lookup: CDR1 GTSNPN, CDR2 SVGIG (reference sequence). Here the CDR3 DNA reads TGTGCCTGGAACCCGGGGGGGGGCACAGATACGCAGTATTTT. It translates to CAWNPGGGTDTQYF.

The chain carries TRBV7-9 and TRBJ2-1; weak D call: TRBD1 (6 bases). V was clipped by 3 bases and J by 0 bases, with 9 bases between them. Germline CDR1 and CDR2: SEHNR and FQNEAQ (reference sequence). The length of the CDR3 is 15 residues. CDR3 region: CASSFDRSSYNEQFF. The CDR3 coding sequence is TGTGCCAGCAGCTTTGACAGGAGCTCCTACAATGAGCAGTTCTTC.

The CDR3 sequence is CATSRDIGGGYTF. For the CDR3, the DNA is TGTGCCACCAGCAGAGATATAGGGGGTGGCTACACCTTC. The V gene is TRBV15, the J gene TRBJ1-2; perhaps TRBD1 as D (6 bases). Germline-derived CDR1 and CDR2 are LNHNV and YYDKDF (reference sequence). V lost 0 bases and J 7 bases, leaving 9 bases between the germline ends. The CDR3 is 13 residues long.

J is TRBJ2-7 and V is TRBV7-2; 9 nucleotides align to TRBD1. V was clipped by 5 bases and J by 3 bases; unmatched bases: 8. The germline gives CDR1 SGHTA, CDR2 FQGNSA. The CDR3 is 15 amino acids. Written as DNA, the CDR3 is TGTGCCAGCAGCCGCGACGGACAGGGGTACTACGAGCAGTACTTC. This encodes CASSRDGQGYYEQYF.

The chain has TRBV5-5 and TRBJ1-1; 7 bases line up with TRBD1. V was pared by 4 bases and J by 7 bases, with 4 bases of the junction left unmatched. Germline loops: CDR1 SGHKS, CDR2 YYEKEE (reference sequence). This CDR3 region has 12 residues. The CDR3 nucleotides are TGTGCCAGCAGCCAGGACAGGCGTGAAGCTTTCTTT. This gives the protein CASSQDRREAFF.

V and J are TRBV7-6 and TRBJ1-5; 8 bases fit TRBD1. The germline CDR1 and CDR2 sequences are SGHVS and FNYEAQ. CDR3 length: 16 amino acids. With V trimmed by 5 bases and J by 7 bases, 13 bases remained unmatched. CDR3 protein: CASSRGGQGEVQPQHF. The DNA for the CDR3 is TGTGCCAGCAGCCGCGGCGGACAGGGAGAGGTGCAGCCCCAGCATTTT.

V is TRBV5-4 and J is TRBJ1-1, with 8 bases fitting TRBD1. Losses at the gene ends were 4 bases for V and 6 bases for J; bases not matched to a gene: 5. Germline CDR1 reads SGHNT; CDR2 reads YYREEE (reference sequence). CDR3 length equals 13 residues. The CDR3 is CASSHDRGPEAFF. The CDR3 DNA reads as TGTGCCAGCAGCCATGACAGGGGTCCTGAAGCTTTCTTT.

J is TRBJ2-5 and V is TRBV25-1; D is unresolved. Germline loops: CDR1 MGHDK, CDR2 SYGVNS. This CDR3 has 11 amino acids. V gave up 2 bases and J gave up 4 bases, with 2 bases separating them. The CDR3 region is CASSELETQYF. As DNA, the CDR3 is TGTGCCAGCAGTGAACTAGAGACCCAGTACTTC.

The genes are TRBV6-5 and TRBJ1-2; TRBD1 is a possible D gene (5 bases). V gave up 2 bases and J gave up 2 bases, with 9 bases separating them. The CDR3 contains 14 residues. Germline V gives CDR1 MNHEY, CDR2 SVGAGI. CDR3 sequence (DNA): TGTGCCAGCAGTTACGGGCAGGGAAACTATGGCTACACCTTC. It codes for CASSYGQGNYGYTF.

V is TRBV10-3 and J is TRBJ1-4, with 9 bases aligning to TRBD1. The germline CDR1 and CDR2 sequences are ENHRY and SYGVKD. This CDR3 contains 15 residues. J lost 2 bases, V lost 10 bases, and 8 bases had no gene match. This CDR3 reads CATSGQGPTNEKLFF. The CDR3 DNA is TGTGCCACCTCGGGACAGGGCCCGACTAATGAAAAACTGTTTTTT.

This chain's CDR3 is CASSTRLAGGDEQFF. The CDR3 region has the DNA TGTGCCAGCAGTACCAGACTAGCGGGAGGTGATGAGCAGTTCTTC. The chain carries TRBV6-9 and TRBJ2-1; 13 nucleotides agree with TRBD2. The CDR3 contains 15 residues. Trimming cost V 5 bases and J 8 bases; bases outside gene matches: 6. Germline V CDR1 and CDR2: MNHGY, SVAAGI.

V and J are TRBV5-1 and TRBJ2-7, with a tentative D call TRBD1 (5 bases). Germline CDR1 is SGHRS and CDR2 is YFSETQ. The CDR3 length is 15 residues. The V end lost 3 bases, the J end lost 3 bases, and 16 bases lay between the germline ends. The chain's CDR3 is CASSSGLTDFYEQYF. The CDR3 nucleotides are TGCGCCAGCAGCTCTGGGTTGACAGATTTCTACGAGCAGTACTTC.